This T cell receptor (beta chain) derives from a study of blood T cell repertoires in COVID-19. Study background: The samples span acute and convalescent COVID-19 from the United States, Italy and Spain. The cDNA or gDNA used as material had been derived from T cells, B-cell-depleted T cells, or PBMCs.

Per germline, CDR1 SGDLS and CDR2 YYNGEE. The CDR3 runs to 17 residues. V lost 6 bases to trimming and J lost 2 bases; unmatched junction nucleotides: 13. Original methodology: Using reference gene primer amplification, nucleated cell counts were estimated. Profiling relied on immunoSEQ multiplex PCR, and the TCRdb table lists in-frame clones only, not all of them. Clonal size and the V and J genes are those of that table, whereas D and trimming came from the DNA. The table has roughly 100,000 clones, under 90% seen once. The sample comprised peripheral blood. The clonotype was recovered from a man older than 75 with acute or convalescent COVID-19. The rearrangement links TRBV9 to TRBJ2-7; 11 bases are a match to TRBD2. CDR3 region: CASIIGWGTSGTYEQYF. The CDR3 bases are TGTGCCAGCATCATAGGGTGGGGGACTAGCGGTACCTACGAGCAGTACTTC.